This passage covers 8 T cell receptor beta chains from one sample sequenced in a study of T cell repertoires in cytomegalovirus infection. A single record per CDR3 protein comes from TCRdb applying MiXCR to the reads. This sample yields hundreds of thousands of distinct CDR3 sequences, of which about a tenth are seen a single time; 2.5% belongs to the top ten. Input material: PBMCs. All receptors derive from a human donor in good health (CMV status not recorded). Some clones in this sample may be carry-over from other donors' samples.

The table lists this clonotype with many counts. The CDR3 DNA reads TGTGCCAGCAGTTCAACGCTTGACAGGACCAATGAGCAGTTCTTC. Residues: CASSSTLDRTNEQFF. The V call is TRBV6-6, the J call TRBJ2-1; D may be TRBD1 (6 bases). The germline V gene encodes CDR1 MNHNY and CDR2 SVGAGI (reference sequence). V lost 4 bases and J lost 6, with 16 bases in between. This CDR3 has 15 residues.

This clonotype was found many times. V and J are TRBV7-2 and TRBJ2-3; TRBD1 aligns across 9 bases. The germline V gene has CDR1 SGHTA and CDR2 FQGNSA. The CDR3 has 14 residues. The V segment lost 3 bases and the J segment 3 bases; nucleotides outside the gene matches: 1. The CDR3 protein is CASSFDRGTDTQYF. The CDR3 region has the DNA TGTGCCAGCAGCTTCGACAGGGGGACAGATACGCAGTATTTT.

Notes on this clonotype: This sequence may be a read error, since a much larger clone differs from it by one base. The V call is TRBV28, the J call TRBJ1-2; 8 nucleotides match TRBD1. The CDR3 loop spans 15 amino acids. V shed 3 bases, J shed 8 bases, and the junction held 11 bases outside the gene matches. Germline V gives CDR1 MDHEN, CDR2 SYDVKM. CDR3: CASSFLSRGRKGYTF. In DNA form, the CDR3 reads TGTGCCAGCAGTTTTTTAAGCAGGGGGCGAAAAGGCTACACCTTC.

The sample holds many counts of this clonotype. The chain carries TRBV28 and TRBJ2-6; D gene ambiguous. Germline V lookup: CDR1 MDHEN, CDR2 SYDVKM. This CDR3 comprises 14 residues. Trimming stripped 7 bases from V and 0 bases from J, with 7 bases between. CDR3 in amino acids: CASTPSSGANVLTF. As DNA, the CDR3 is TGTGCCAGCACACCATCCTCTGGGGCCAACGTCCTGACTTTC.

This clonotype was observed many times. This chain joins TRBV27 and TRBJ1-1; TRBD1 agrees at 7 bases. The V segment lost 7 bases and the J segment 0 bases; nucleotides outside the gene matches: 5. CDR3 length: 14 residues. Germline values: CDR1 MNHEY, CDR2 SMNVEV (reference sequence). The CDR3 protein is CASKRDSMNTEAFF. The CDR3 nucleotides are TGTGCCAGCAAACGGGACAGTATGAACACTGAAGCTTTCTTT.

This clonotype has at least ten counts. CDR3 nucleotides: TGTGCCAGCAGCCGCCTCGGTATTAGCGGCTACACCTTC. This translates into CASSRLGISGYTF. The chain couples TRBV12-3 or TRBV12-4 to TRBJ1-2; D unclear. The CDR3 loop spans 13 amino acids. Trimming took 6 bases from V and 8 from J, leaving 16 bases between them.

This clonotype was detected many times. J is TRBJ2-3 and V is TRBV7-2; D possibly uses TRBD1 or TRBD2 (5 bases each). This CDR3 comprises 16 residues. Trimming took off 1 base at V and 0 bases at J, with 11 bases between the two ends. Germline V CDR1 and CDR2: SGHTA, FQGNSA. As DNA, the CDR3 is TGTGCCAGCAGCTTAGAAGGGACGGCTAGCACAGATACGCAGTATTTT. Encoded protein: CASSLEGTASTDTQYF.

This clonotype appeared many times. The rearrangement uses TRBV4-3 and TRBJ2-6, with 7 bases lining up with TRBD1. With V trimmed by 1 base and J by 1 base, 4 bases remained unmatched. The CDR3 extends over 17 amino acids. Germline CDR1 reads LGHNA; CDR2 reads YSLEER. CDR3 in DNA: TGCGCCAGCAGCCAAGTACACAGGGGATCTGGGGCCAACGTCCTGACTTTC. Translation gives CASSQVHRGSGANVLTF.